What follows are 12 T cell receptor beta chains derived from one specimen sequenced in a study of a mutant IDH1 vaccine in newly diagnosed glioma. Specified time point: week 47, end of study. Every single dose of the vaccine, 300 ug of mutant IDH1 20-mer peptide, came with topical imiquimod. Sequencing used immunoSEQ multiplex PCR; TCRdb keeps in-frame clones, though not all of them. The table includes tens of thousands of clones, about 93% detected once. Their antigens remain unidentified. The material sequenced was PBMCs, taken from a glioma patient whose treatment included an IDH1 peptide vaccine. The receptors were sampled from a woman between 40 and 50 years old with glioma.

This chain connects TRBV18 to TRBJ1-3, with D unclear. The CDR3 is 16 amino acids. V lost 2 bases and J 3 bases, leaving 14 bases between the germline ends. The germline V gene encodes CDR1 KGHSH and CDR2 LQKENI. For the CDR3, the DNA is TGTGCCAGCTCACCAGGTGTCGGTAAAAATGGAAACACCATATATTTT. It translates to CASSPGVGKNGNTIYF.

The J gene is TRBJ1-5, the V gene TRBV30; unclear D gene. From germline, CDR1 is GTSNPN and CDR2 SVGIG (reference sequence). The CDR3 is 12 residues long. The germline V and J ends were trimmed by 3 bases and 7 bases, with 10 bases remaining between them. CDR3 sequence (DNA): TGTGCCTGGAGCCGAGAGCACCAGCCCCAGCATTTT. Protein product: CAWSREHQPQHF.

The chain uses TRBV4-1 and TRBJ1-5, with D uncertain. The CDR3 loop spans 14 amino acids. The germline gives CDR1 MGHRA, CDR2 YSYEKL. Trimming took 1 base from V and 2 from J, leaving 6 bases between them. CDR3 amino acids: CASSQGWGNQPQHF. In DNA, the CDR3 is TGCGCCAGCAGCCAAGGATGGGGCAATCAGCCCCAGCATTTT.

This clone was recorded once. The chain joins TRBV7-2 to TRBJ1-2; possible D gene TRBD1, 6 bases. The CDR3 consists of 14 residues. Trimming took 1 base from V and 3 from J, leaving 9 bases between them. Germline V gene sequence: CDR1 SGHTA, CDR2 FQGNSA. The CDR3 bases are TGTGCCAGCAGCTTAGGGGGGGCTGACTATGGCTACACCTTC. Amino acid sequence: CASSLGGADYGYTF.

The chain links TRBV7-2 to TRBJ1-4; 11 bases are shared with TRBD1. The trim removed 1 base at V and 5 bases at J, leaving 3 bases unmatched. The CDR3 spans 16 residues. CDR1 and CDR2 (germline): SGHTA, FQGNSA. DNA for the CDR3: TGTGCCAGCAGCTTAGGGGGGACAGGGGGGAATGAAAAACTGTTTTTT. The encoded protein is CASSLGGTGGNEKLFF. The full variable domain, its missing parts supplied by reference TRBV7-2 and TRBJ1-4, is GAGVSQSPSNKVTEKGKDVELRCDPISGHTALYWYRQSLGQGLEFLIYFQGNSAPDKSGLPSDRFSAERTGGSVSTLTIQRTQQEDSAVYLCASSLGGTGGNEKLFFGSGTQLSVL.

CDR3 amino acids: CASSVDRLNTEAFF. The CDR3, as DNA: TGTGCCAGCAGTGTTGACAGGTTAAACACTGAAGCTTTCTTT. This chain joins TRBV25-1 and TRBJ1-1; maybe TRBD1 (6 bases). The CDR3 covers 14 residues. V was cut by 4 bases and J by 2 bases, with 11 bases left in between. From germline, CDR1 is MGHDK and CDR2 SYGVNS.

The chain carries TRBV19 and TRBJ1-5; the D gene is possibly TRBD1 (6 bases). The V gene's germline CDR1 is LNHDA and CDR2 SQIVND (reference sequence). This CDR3 has 14 amino acids. Trimming cost V 4 bases and J 3 bases, with 10 bases left between them. CDR3 in DNA: TGTGCCAGTAGTAACAGGGAGGTCAATCAGCCCCAGCATTTT. Encoded protein: CASSNREVNQPQHF.

This chain uses TRBV5-4 with TRBJ1-3, with D tentatively TRBD1 (5 bases). V dropped 5 bases and J dropped 3 bases, with 15 bases sitting between them. This CDR3 has 15 residues. Germline loops: CDR1 SGHNT, CDR2 YYREEE (reference sequence). CDR3 nucleotides: TGTGCCAGCAGGGAGAGGGGTGGGGTTGGAAACACCATATATTTT. It is translated as CASRERGGVGNTIYF. Using reference TRBV5-4 and TRBJ1-3 for the parts outside the CDR3, the full variable domain is ETGVTQSPTHLIKTRGQQVTLRCSSQSGHNTVSWYQQALGQGPQFIFQYYREEENGRGNFPPRFSGLQFPNYSSELNVNALELDDSALYLCASRERGGVGNTIYFGEGSWLTVV.

V and J are TRBV6-6 and TRBJ1-1; unclear D gene. This CDR3 comprises 13 residues. The germline gives CDR1 MNHNY, CDR2 SVGAGI (reference sequence). The V gene lost 6 bases and the J gene lost 1 base, with 9 bases spanning the gap. CDR3 bases: TGTGCCAGCAGAAAAACAGCGAACACTGAAGCTTTCTTT. It yields the protein CASRKTANTEAFF.

The CDR3 nucleotides are TGTGCCAGCCATGCCAGGCGCAGCTCTGGAAACACCATATATTTT. This gives the protein CASHARRSSGNTIYF. The chain recombines TRBV6-5 with TRBJ1-3, with unresolved D. Deletions cut 8 bases from V and 0 bases from J, with 14 bases between. Germline V gives CDR1 MNHEY, CDR2 SVGAGI. The CDR3 covers 15 residues.

The chain recombines TRBV5-1 with TRBJ1-1, with 8 bases that match TRBD1. V shed 4 bases and J 4 bases; nucleotides not matched to a gene: 9. The CDR3 is 15 residues long. Germline assignment: CDR1 SGHRS and CDR2 YFSETQ. The CDR3 sequence is CASSPRTGIRTEAFF. DNA for the CDR3: TGCGCCAGCAGCCCCAGGACAGGGATCCGCACTGAAGCTTTCTTT.

The chain couples TRBV9 to TRBJ2-1; 12 bases match TRBD2. The germline gives CDR1 SGDLS, CDR2 YYNGEE. CDR3 length: 15 amino acids. With 3 bases clipped from V and 7 bases from J, the junction kept 5 bases outside the gene matches. CDR3 protein: CASSASTSGRNEQFF. The CDR3 region has the DNA TGTGCCAGCAGCGCGTCGACTAGCGGGAGAAATGAGCAGTTCTTC.